Listed below are T cell receptor beta chains from one sample, sequenced in a study of TIL therapy for anti-PD-1-resistant metastatic lung cancer. TCRdb keeps only in-frame clones here, not all; method: immunoSEQ multiplex PCR. The table includes around 59,000 clones, 55% to 75% detected once. Sequencing used blood, obtained at baseline. The receptors shown here come from a person between 25 and 80 years old with non-small cell lung cancer. Both conserved end residues are part of each CDR3. The D gene is left open where the match is weak. For some rows the clone size is stated as once, few or many, or as a class when expanded; others skip it.

v_gene	abundance	d_gene	j_gene	CDR3nt	CDR3aa
TRBV6-5	-	-	TRBJ1-5	TGTGCCAGCAGTTACTCTAAGGGGGATCAGCCCCAGCATTTT	CASSYSKGDQPQHF
TRBV5-1	few	-	TRBJ2-7	TGCGCCAGCAGCTTGGCCGGGGCGATCTACGAGCAGTACTTC	CASSLAGAIYEQYF
TRBV30	-	-	TRBJ1-2	TGTGCCTTCGAGGGGGGGGTTTTCGGCTATGGCTACACCTTC	CAFEGGVFGYGYTF
TRBV2	-	-	TRBJ1-1	TGTGCCAGCAGTGACAGATCGAACACTGAAGCTTTCTTT	CASSDRSNTEAFF
TRBV4-1	-	TRBD1	TRBJ2-6	TGCGCCAGCAGCCAATTACAGGGGGCGCCTGGGGCCAACGTCCTGACTTTC	CASSQLQGAPGANVLTF
TRBV15	-	-	TRBJ2-5	TGTGCCACCAGCAGAGATTGGGGGGACTCGGAGACCCAGTACTTC	CATSRDWGDSETQYF
TRBV19	few	-	TRBJ2-7	TGTGCCAGTAGTATCCGACCGGGACACCAAGCCTACGAGCAGTACTTC	CASSIRPGHQAYEQYF
TRBV7-6	-	TRBD1	TRBJ2-5	TGTGCCAGCAGCTTAGCGACAGGGGGATACCCCTCACAAGAGACCCAGTACTTC	CASSLATGGYPSQETQYF
TRBV4-1	-	-	TRBJ1-2	TGCGCCAGCAGCCAAGCTACGACCCCGGGCTATGGCTACACCTTC	CASSQATTPGYGYTF
TRBV7-9	-	-	TRBJ1-1	TGTGCCAGCAGCTTTGATACGGGGGAAGCTTTCTTT	CASSFDTGEAFF
TRBV19	once	TRBD2	TRBJ2-1	TGTGCCAGTAGTTCCATAGCGGGGGCGAAGAATGAGCAGTTCTTC	CASSSIAGAKNEQFF
TRBV2	-	-	TRBJ1-6	TGTGCCAGCAGCGTCGACCTCTCACCCCTCCACTTT	CASSVDLSPLHF
TRBV27	few	-	TRBJ1-6	TGTGCCAGCAGCGGTTCGGGCGGTGATTCACCCCTCCACTTT	CASSGSGGDSPLHF
TRBV5-1	-	-	TRBJ1-1	TGCGCCAGCAGCTTGGACAGGGCGATCACTGAAGCTTTCTTT	CASSLDRAITEAFF
TRBV11-3	many	-	TRBJ2-5	TGTGCCAGCAGCGCGGACCCCAGGCCCCAAGAGACCCAGTACTTC	CASSADPRPQETQYF
TRBV19	-	-	TRBJ1-2	TGTGCCAGTACTCGGCAGGGGAGCACCATTTATGGCTACACCTTC	CASTRQGSTIYGYTF
TRBV7-2	-	-	TRBJ2-1	TGTGCCAGCAGCTTAGAGAGACAGAGCGCTGAGCAGTTCTTC	CASSLERQSAEQFF
TRBV2	few	TRBD1	TRBJ2-7	TGTGCCAGCAGCGGACAGGGAAGGGCCTACGAGCAGTACTTC	CASSGQGRAYEQYF
TRBV6-1	once	-	TRBJ2-3	TGTGCCAGCAGTGAAGGTAACACAGATACGCAGTATTTT	CASSEGNTDTQYF
TRBV4-1	-	-	TRBJ1-5	TGCGCCAGCAGCCAAGAATTGGGGGGGTTTAATCAGCCCCAGCATTTT	CASSQELGGFNQPQHF
TRBV28	-	-	TRBJ2-5	TGTGCCAGCAGTTTGGCAGGGGCAACGGAGACCCAGTACTTC	CASSLAGATETQYF
TRBV7-9	few	-	TRBJ1-3	TGTGCCAGCAGGAGTTATGGTGGAAACACCATATATTTT	CASRSYGGNTIYF
TRBV18	-	-	TRBJ1-1	TGTGCCAGCTCACCACCGGCGGGAGGGAGGACTGAAGCTTTCTTT	CASSPPAGGRTEAFF
TRBV6-1	once	-	TRBJ1-5	TGTGCCAGCAGTGAATATTCTAGCAATCAGCCCCAGCATTTT	CASSEYSSNQPQHF
TRBV2	-	TRBD1	TRBJ1-2	TGTGCCAGCACCAGGGGGGACAGGGCGAACTTCTATGGCTACACCTTC	CASTRGDRANFYGYTF
TRBV19	-	-	TRBJ1-2	TGTGCCAGTATTCGTAGGGAACCAGGACGCGGTGGCTACACCTTC	CASIRREPGRGGYTF